Listed below are T cell receptor beta chains from one sample, sequenced in a study of blood T cell repertoires in COVID-19. Profiled with immunoSEQ multiplex PCR; TCRdb holds only in-frame clones, not every one. The data show roughly 230,000 clones, with about 86% seen just once and 8.5% to 10% held by the top ten. Sequenced input: peripheral blood. The receptors originated from a man aged 40-49 years with active or convalescent COVID-19. Both conserved end residues are part of each CDR3. The D gene is left open where the match is weak. The size of a clone is reported for some rows only, either as once, few or many, or as a class for expanded clones.

TRBV20-1,TRBJ2-3,-,-,CSASSNRAGDTQYF,TGCAGTGCTAGTTCCAACAGGGCGGGAGATACGCAGTATTTT
TRBV29-1,TRBJ2-6,TRBD1,-,CSVAGQDLSGANVLTF,TGCAGCGTGGCAGGACAGGATCTCTCTGGGGCCAACGTCCTGACTTTC
TRBV24-1,TRBJ2-1,TRBD1,once,CATSETGMNEQFF,TGTGCCACCAGCGAGACAGGGATGAATGAGCAGTTCTTC
TRBV2,TRBJ2-3,-,-,CASSPLTGSTDTQYF,TGTGCCAGCAGCCCATTGACAGGCTCCACAGATACGCAGTATTTT
TRBV18,TRBJ1-2,TRBD1,-,CASSPEQGAVYGYTF,TGTGCCAGCTCACCAGAACAGGGGGCTGTATATGGCTACACCTTC
TRBV2,TRBJ2-3,-,-,CASTLGVTDTQYF,TGTGCCAGCACATTGGGAGTCACAGATACGCAGTATTTT
TRBV28,TRBJ1-2,TRBD1,-,CASSAGGLYYGYTF,TGTGCCAGCAGTGCAGGGGGGCTATACTATGGCTACACCTTC
TRBV6-2/TRBV6-3,TRBJ1-6,-,once,CASSYTGLGDGSPLHF,TGTGCCAGCAGTTACACAGGGCTGGGAGATGGTTCACCCCTCCACTTT
TRBV24-1,TRBJ2-3,-,-,CATSDRVGTQYF,TGTGCCACCAGTGATCGGGTCGGTACGCAGTATTTT
TRBV5-1,TRBJ2-5,-,-,CASSPRGREETQYF,TGCGCCAGCAGCCCCAGGGGCAGGGAAGAGACCCAGTACTTC
TRBV5-4,TRBJ2-2,-,-,CASSLRQDLTGELFF,TGTGCCAGCAGCTTGAGACAGGACCTTACCGGGGAGCTGTTTTTT
TRBV3-1/TRBV3-2,TRBJ2-7,-,few,CASSQADRRAEQYF,TGTGCCAGCAGCCAAGCCGACAGGCGCGCCGAGCAGTACTTC
TRBV5-1,TRBJ2-7,-,few,CASRHLISYEQYF,TGCGCCAGCAGACATCTGATCTCCTACGAGCAGTACTTC
TRBV5-1,TRBJ2-5,-,-,CASSRDIPGQETQYF,TGCGCCAGCAGCAGGGACATCCCGGGGCAAGAGACCCAGTACTTC